Presented here are 30 T cell receptor beta chains from one specimen sequenced in a study of T cells in Graves' hyperthyroidism and ophthalmopathy. Amplification of TCR beta CDR3 regions was performed using RNA transcripts as template. The study used the HTBI primer set for a first-round RT-PCR of the TCR CDR3. TCRdb independently ran MiXCR on the multiplex PCR reads; one entry per CDR3 protein. This repertoire shows some 400,000 distinct CDR3 sequences, approximately 19% found once; its top ten account for around 3.6%. The material sequenced was blood. The source of these receptors is a woman aged 18-29 years with Graves' hyperthyroidism.

The genes are TRBV12-3 or TRBV12-4 and TRBJ2-5; no definite D call. The CDR3 has 13 residues. V lost 7 bases and J lost 5, with 14 bases in between. CDR3 residues: CASTQSPWETQYF. The CDR3 DNA sequence: TGTGCCAGCACCCAATCACCCTGGGAGACCCAGTACTTC.

The V and J genes are TRBV6-1 and TRBJ1-1, with 7 bases fitting TRBD1. The V gene end was trimmed by 4 bases and the J gene end by 4 bases; junction bases not matched to a gene: 12. The CDR3 covers 16 residues. Germline V gene lookup returns CDR1 MNHNS and CDR2 SASEGT. CDR3: CASSGHAGTASTEAFF. The DNA of the CDR3 is TGTGCCAGCAGTGGCCACGCAGGGACAGCGAGCACTGAAGCTTTCTTT.

Ten or more counts support this clonotype. The chain uses TRBV6-1 and TRBJ2-7; D is ambiguous. The germline V and J ends were trimmed by 2 bases and 5 bases, with 10 bases remaining between them. Germline CDR1 MNHNS, CDR2 SASEGT. This CDR3 has 13 amino acids. CDR3 sequence: CASSEPPTHEQYF. The CDR3 region has the DNA TGTGCCAGCAGTGAACCTCCCACTCACGAGCAGTACTTC.

This clonotype came up many times. J is TRBJ1-5 and V is TRBV19; D gene uncertain. Germline V gene lookup returns CDR1 LNHDA and CDR2 SQIVND (reference sequence). Trimming pared 7 bases from V and 6 bases from J, leaving 16 bases between. This CDR3 has 14 residues. CDR3 region: CASIRASKGQPQHF. The CDR3 DNA reads TGTGCCAGTATAAGGGCCAGCAAGGGTCAGCCCCAGCATTTT.

On this clonotype: Just one base apart from a much larger clone, this may be a read error. The chain links TRBV18 to TRBJ1-2, with 10 bases lining up with TRBD1. From germline, CDR1 is KGHSH and CDR2 LQKENI. There are 15 residues in the CDR3. The CDR3 DNA sequence: TGTGTCAGCTCACGGCGACAGGGGACAGGGGATGGCTACACCTTC. Translated: CVSSRRQGTGDGYTF. The variable domain in full, with the rest retrieved from reference TRBV18 and TRBJ1-2, is NAGVMQNPRHLVRRRGQEARLRCSPMKGHSHVYWYRQLPEEGLKFMVYLQKENIIDESGMPKERFSAEFPKEGPSILRIQQVVRGDSAAYFCVSSRRQGTGDGYTFGSGTRLTVV.

Many counts were recorded for this clonotype. The chain is built from TRBV28 and TRBJ2-7; D not certain. Deletions cut 1 base from V and 4 bases from J, with 11 bases between. The germline CDR1 and CDR2 sequences are MDHEN and SYDVKM. The CDR3 consists of 14 residues. The CDR3, as DNA: TGTGCCAGCAGTTTATTGATAGGGCTGTACGAGCAGTACTTC. Translation: CASSLLIGLYEQYF.

The chain joins TRBV19 to TRBJ1-1, with D possibly matching TRBD1 (5 bases). With 3 bases removed from V and 0 bases from J, the gap between germline ends came to 11 bases. This CDR3 region has 15 residues. CDR1 is LNHDA and CDR2 is SQIVND in the germline V gene (reference sequence). CDR3 loop: CASSMAGTVNTEAFF. The DNA for the CDR3 is TGTGCCAGTAGTATGGCCGGGACGGTGAACACTGAAGCTTTCTTT.

The chain employs TRBV2 and TRBJ2-1; D is unresolved. Germline V gene sequence: CDR1 SNHLY, CDR2 FYNNEI. This CDR3 is 13 amino acids long. Trimming stripped 4 bases from V and 4 bases from J, with 8 bases between. The CDR3 sequence is CASSVRIYNEQFF. The CDR3 DNA sequence: TGTGCCAGCAGTGTGCGAATTTACAATGAGCAGTTCTTC.

This clonotype has a count of ten or more. The chain uses TRBV29-1 and TRBJ1-2; no clear D gene. Germline CDR1 reads SQVTM; CDR2 reads ANQGSEA. V was trimmed by 5 bases and J by 7 bases, leaving 8 bases between them. CDR3 length: 10 amino acids. The CDR3 sequence is CSVYMAGYTF. The CDR3 bases are TGCAGCGTTTACATGGCTGGCTACACCTTC.

Many counts were recorded for this clonotype. The chain couples TRBV11-2 to TRBJ1-1, with D possibly being TRBD1 (5 bases). Trimming cost V 0 bases and J 5 bases, with 13 bases left between them. Germline CDR1 is SGHAT and CDR2 is FQNNGV. The CDR3 contains 15 residues. CDR3 in amino acids: CASSLEGLGGTEAFF. CDR3 in DNA: TGTGCCAGCAGCTTAGAGGGACTCGGGGGGACTGAAGCTTTCTTT.

This clonotype was counted ten times or more. This may be a read error: a much more frequent sequence differs by one nucleotide. The CDR3 does not close with the conserved phenylalanine or tryptophan, likely indicating a read error. V and J are TRBV6-5 and TRBJ1-2; D might be TRBD1 (5 bases). Trimming shortened V by 3 bases and J by 6 bases, and 11 bases separated the two germline ends. From germline, CDR1 is MNHEY and CDR2 SVGAGI. CDR3 size: 13 residues. DNA for the CDR3: TGTGCCAGCAGTTATGGCAGGGCTGATGGCTACACCTCC. Translating gives CASSYGRADGYTS.

A remark on this clonotype: Sequence at one end of the junction differs from germline and may be a read error. The chain joins TRBV10-1 to TRBJ2-7; D gene unclear. The CDR3 has 14 residues. Germline loops: CDR1 WNHNN, CDR2 SYGVQD (reference sequence). The CDR3 reads CAGSPRKPPYEQYF. The CDR3 nucleotides read TGCGCCGGCAGTCCCCGGAAACCTCCCTACGAGCAGTACTTC.

This clonotype has at least ten counts. The chain combines TRBV6-5 with TRBJ2-2, with a weak D call TRBD2 (6 bases). The V and J ends lost 2 bases and 6 bases respectively, with 16 bases between them. CDR3 length: 16 residues. Germline-derived CDR1 and CDR2 are MNHEY and SVGAGI. The CDR3 coding sequence is TGTGCCAGCAGTTACCGGGACTGGAGAACACCCGGGGAGCTGTTTTTT. This encodes CASSYRDWRTPGELFF.

This clonotype was counted a few times. J is TRBJ2-7 and V is TRBV5-1; D may be TRBD1 (5 bases). Trimming shortened V by 0 bases and J by 2 bases, and 9 bases separated the two germline ends. Germline values: CDR1 SGHRS, CDR2 YFSETQ. The CDR3 runs 14 residues. The CDR3 coding sequence is TGCGCCAGCAGCTTGGTCCAGGGCACCTACGAGCAGTACTTC. This encodes CASSLVQGTYEQYF.

This clonotype was detected only a few times. V is TRBV20-1 and J is TRBJ2-5; D call uncertain. CDR3 length: 14 amino acids. Germline V gene lookup returns CDR1 DFQATT and CDR2 SNEGSKA (reference sequence). The V gene lost 3 bases and the J gene lost 2 bases, with 13 bases spanning the gap. The CDR3: CSASRSVQQETQYF. The CDR3 DNA reads as TGCAGTGCTAGTAGGTCAGTCCAACAAGAGACCCAGTACTTC.

The chain has TRBV28 and TRBJ2-5, with 7 bases fitting TRBD1. The CDR3 extends over 13 amino acids. Germline V gives CDR1 MDHEN, CDR2 SYDVKM. Unmatched junction bases numbered 4, after V lost 5 bases and J lost 4 bases. CDR3 nucleotides: TGTGCCAGCAGTAGCACAGGGGTAGAGACCCAGTACTTC. Translation: CASSSTGVETQYF.

This clonotype was seen a few times. The chain combines TRBV6-5 with TRBJ1-2; the D is unclear. Trimming removed 2 bases at V and 3 bases at J, with 19 bases between. The germline gives CDR1 MNHEY, CDR2 SVGAGI. The CDR3 consists of 17 residues. The CDR3 DNA sequence: TGTGCCAGCAGTTACGCTCTAGGTTTTGGGTTGGACTATGGCTACACCTTC. Protein: CASSYALGFGLDYGYTF.

This clonotype was observed at least ten times. The V call is TRBV30, the J call TRBJ1-1, with D perhaps matching TRBD1 (5 bases). The V gene lost 7 bases and the J gene lost 4 bases, with 22 bases spanning the gap. Germline loops: CDR1 GTSNPN, CDR2 SVGIG (reference sequence). This CDR3 is 15 amino acids long. CDR3 bases: TGTGCCTTCAGCTCGGGACGCCGCGGCGGCACTGAAGCTTTCTTT. As protein: CAFSSGRRGGTEAFF.

At least ten counts were recorded for this clonotype. The chain is built from TRBV12-3 or TRBV12-4 and TRBJ1-2, with D hard to call. This CDR3 contains 11 residues. V gave up 8 bases and J gave up 6 bases, with 10 bases separating them. CDR3 region: CASLIGDGYTF. The CDR3 bases are TGTGCCAGCCTCATTGGAGATGGCTACACCTTC.

Details on this clonotype: A much larger clone is a single base away; this may be a read error. This chain links TRBV5-1 with TRBJ1-1; weak D call: TRBD1 (6 bases). The germline CDR1 and CDR2 sequences are SGHRS and YFSETQ. The CDR3 is 15 residues long. In nucleotides, the CDR3 is TGCGCCAGCAGCTTGGCGGGGGCCGAGAACACTGAATCTTTCTTT. Its translation is CASSLAGAENTESFF.

Ten or more counts support this clonotype. The chain recombines TRBV3-1 with TRBJ1-1; unclear D gene. The CDR3 runs 14 residues. Germline CDR1 LGHDT, CDR2 YNNKEL (reference sequence). The V and J ends lost 1 base and 5 bases respectively, with 11 bases between them. The CDR3 DNA is TGTGCCAGCAGCCAAGTGGAAGGGCAGACTGAAGCTTTCTTT. This translates into CASSQVEGQTEAFF.

This clonotype was recorded at least ten times. The chain has TRBV7-3 and TRBJ2-7; the D gene could be TRBD1 or TRBD2 (5 bases each). V was cut by 5 bases and J by 2 bases, with 16 bases left in between. CDR1 SGHTA and CDR2 FQGTGA come from the germline V gene. The CDR3 runs to 15 residues. The CDR3 coding sequence is TGTGCCAGCAGCCCGGGACCCCCGTCCCCCTACGAGCAGTACTTC. Translating it yields CASSPGPPSPYEQYF. The whole variable domain, filled in from reference TRBV7-3 and TRBJ2-7, reads GAGVSQTPSNKVTEKGKYVELRCDPISGHTALYWYRQSLGQGPEFLIYFQGTGAADDSGLPNDRFFAVRPEGSVSTLKIQRTERGDSAVYLCASSPGPPSPYEQYFGPGTRLTVT.

This clonotype was counted many times. The chain couples TRBV20-1 to TRBJ2-7; 11 bases agree with TRBD1. Trimming removed 5 bases from V and 5 bases from J; junction bases left unmatched: 8. The CDR3 extends over 14 amino acids. Germline CDR1 DFQATT, CDR2 SNEGSKA (reference sequence). The CDR3 sequence: CSAGPGQGEDEQYF. CDR3 in DNA: TGCAGTGCTGGTCCGGGACAGGGGGAGGACGAGCAGTACTTC.

The rearrangement uses TRBV6-1 and TRBJ1-1; TRBD1 matches at 8 bases. Germline trimming cut 6 bases from V and 11 bases from J; bases unmatched to any gene: 5. The CDR3 contains 11 residues. Germline V CDR1 and CDR2: MNHNS, SASEGT. The CDR3: CASRGQGRAFF. CDR3 nucleotide sequence: TGTGCCAGCAGAGGACAGGGTCGGGCTTTCTTT.

Ten or more counts support this clonotype. This rearrangement joins TRBV24-1 to TRBJ2-5; the D gene is possibly TRBD1 (6 bases). CDR1 KGHDR and CDR2 SFDVKD come from the germline V gene. The CDR3 has 16 amino acids. Trimming removed 7 bases from V and 4 bases from J, with 21 bases in between. The CDR3 DNA reads TGTGCCACCAGCGATCAAGATAAGACAGGATCAGAGACCCAGTACTTC. Protein: CATSDQDKTGSETQYF.

The rearrangement joins TRBV6-1 to TRBJ1-1; 7 nucleotides agree with TRBD1. CDR3 size: 13 residues. Germline assignment: CDR1 MNHNS and CDR2 SASEGT. With 10 bases clipped from V and 1 base from J, the junction kept 6 bases outside the gene matches. For the CDR3, the DNA is TGTGCCACCTCTAGACAGGGGAACACTGAAGCTTTCTTT. Translated: CATSRQGNTEAFF.

At least ten counts were recorded for this clonotype. This chain joins TRBV12-3 or TRBV12-4 and TRBJ1-2; D call uncertain. The CDR3 is 13 residues long. V lost 1 base and J lost 4, with 7 bases in between. The CDR3 protein is CASSLVPSYGYTF. CDR3 coding DNA: TGTGCCAGCAGTTTAGTACCGAGCTATGGCTACACCTTC.

This clonotype was found many times. This chain joins TRBV7-9 and TRBJ2-7; 9 nucleotides line up with TRBD2. J was trimmed by 4 bases and V by 5 bases; bases with no gene match: 6. Germline-derived CDR1 and CDR2 are SEHNR and FQNEAQ (reference sequence). The CDR3 length is 14 residues. The CDR3 sequence is CASSERGVPYEQYF. CDR3 DNA: TGTGCCAGCAGCGAGCGGGGGGTCCCTTACGAGCAGTACTTC.

The chain couples TRBV20-1 to TRBJ1-6, with 9 bases aligning to TRBD1. There are 15 residues in the CDR3. Germline V gene data show CDR1 as DFQATT and CDR2 as SNEGSKA (reference sequence). V lost 3 bases and J lost 10; bases outside the gene matches: 10. CDR3 DNA sequence: TGCAGTGCTAGGGTACTAGGACAGGGGAGCTCACCCCTCCACTTT. This sequence encodes CSARVLGQGSSPLHF.

Ten or more counts support this clonotype. This chain links TRBV18 with TRBJ2-6, with D tentatively TRBD1 (6 bases). Germline V lookup: CDR1 KGHSH, CDR2 LQKENI. The germline V and J ends were trimmed by 3 bases and 4 bases, with 7 bases remaining between them. The length of the CDR3 is 14 residues. The CDR3 sequence is CASSPGAGANVLTF. In DNA form, the CDR3 reads TGTGCCAGCTCACCGGGGGCCGGGGCCAACGTCCTGACTTTC. The complete variable domain, with remaining parts taken from reference TRBV18 and TRBJ2-6, reads NAGVMQNPRHLVRRRGQEARLRCSPMKGHSHVYWYRQLPEEGLKFMVYLQKENIIDESGMPKERFSAEFPKEGPSILRIQQVVRGDSAAYFCASSPGAGANVLTFGAGSRLTVL.